This T cell receptor beta chain was sequenced for a study of T-cell memory formation after mild COVID-19. Study summary: Largely, the TCR clusters proved donor specific. The study's findings and limits: Those CD4+ clones that contracted were mainly in CM and EM (CD8+ ones in EMRA). Clones that contracted from day 15 to 85 had balanced CD4/CD8; later expanders were CD4+ biased.

As to this clonotype: As yet, its antigen is unknown.

Unmatched junction bases numbered 5, after V lost 5 bases and J lost 4 bases. The CDR3 covers 15 residues. In germline, CDR1 is LGHDT, CDR2 YNNKEL (reference sequence). TCRdb reprocessed the 5' RACE reads via MiXCR and lists one record per CDR3 protein. The sample lists 90,000 to 130,000 distinct CDR3 sequences; 18% were seen once. V gene TRBV3-1 combines with J gene TRBJ2-3; 11 bases are a match to TRBD2. Sequencing used PBMCs or a T cell subset sorted from them (not recorded which). This receptor was obtained from a man younger than 30 who had mild COVID-19 (a few samples of this study predate the infection). Cell type and time point are not known. CDR3 loop: CASSWGSGGADTQYF. The CDR3, as DNA: TGTGCCAGCAGCTGGGGTAGCGGGGGGGCAGATACGCAGTATTTT.